This entry is about one T cell receptor beta chain. As yet, its antigen is unknown. Before the COVID-19 pandemic, during about 2011-2019, CD4+ T cells were taken from unexposed donors. CD4+ T cells were isolated from the cells after about 11 days of culture. The record originates from a study of CD4 T cells in relation to SARS-CoV-2 and coronaviruses. Germline-derived CDR1 and CDR2 are SGHVS and FQNEAQ. This CDR3 has 13 residues. V lost 1 base to trimming and J lost 0 bases, with 3 bases between them. Some clones are missing from TCRdb's copy, which holds only in-frame ones; the method was immunoSEQ multiplex PCR. This sample has about 22,000 clones, with approximately 72% found just once.

This clonotype originated in a human donor in good health. This sequence joins TRBV7-8 and TRBJ2-5; no clear D gene. The specimen was CD4+ T cells from PBMCs, cultured in vitro. The CDR3 region has the DNA TGTGCCAGCAGCTTAGGCGACCAAGAGACCCAGTACTTC. This translates into CASSLGDQETQYF.